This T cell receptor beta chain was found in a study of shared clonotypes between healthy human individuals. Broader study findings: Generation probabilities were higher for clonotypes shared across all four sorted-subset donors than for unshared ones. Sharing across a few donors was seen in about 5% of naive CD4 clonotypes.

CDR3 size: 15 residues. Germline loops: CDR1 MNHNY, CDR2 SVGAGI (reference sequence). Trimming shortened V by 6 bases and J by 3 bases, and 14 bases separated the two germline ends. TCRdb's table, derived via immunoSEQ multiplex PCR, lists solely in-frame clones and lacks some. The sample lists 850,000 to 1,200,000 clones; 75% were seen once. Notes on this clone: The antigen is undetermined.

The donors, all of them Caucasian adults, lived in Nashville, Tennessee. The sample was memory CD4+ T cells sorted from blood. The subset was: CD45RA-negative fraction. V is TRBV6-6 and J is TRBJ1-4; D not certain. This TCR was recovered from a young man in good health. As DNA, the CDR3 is TGTGCCAGCAGGACCCCGCACAGCTCTAATGAAAAACTGTTTTTT. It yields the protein CASRTPHSSNEKLFF.